The rows below give T cell receptor beta chains drawn from one sample of a study of CD8 T cells in ankylosing spondylitis. TCRdb passed the 5' RACE reads through MiXCR, listing each CDR3 protein once. The data contain some 140,000 distinct CDR3 sequences, about 15% of them singletons. The sequenced sample was blood, either unsorted or a sorted T cell fraction (not recorded which). The receptors were gathered from a male donor with ankylosing spondylitis. CDR3s include the opening cysteine and the closing phenylalanine or tryptophan. The D gene is left open where the match is weak. A clone size is listed for some rows: how often the clone was seen (once, few, many), or a class if it is expanded.

-	few	TRBJ2-1	TRBV4-3	TGCGCCAGCAGCCAAGAGGTTTCACAGGGGGCTCTAGCGGGAGTTGAGCAGTTCTTC	CASSQEVSQGALAGVEQFF
-	many	TRBJ1-1	TRBV12-3/TRBV12-4	TGTGCCAGCAGTTTAGCGGGCAGGGAGGCGACTGAAGCTTTCTTT	CASSLAGREATEAFF
-	few	TRBJ2-3	TRBV29-1	TGCAGCGTAAGGGGGAGCCCCTCTAGCACAGATACGCAGTATTTT	CSVRGSPSSTDTQYF
-	few	TRBJ2-1	TRBV27	TGTGCCAGCAGTCTGGGTGGATCTGAGCAGTTCTTC	CASSLGGSEQFF
-	few	TRBJ1-1	TRBV27	TGTGCCAGCACCATAAAGGGGGGGAACACTGAAGCTTTCTTT	CASTIKGGNTEAFF
-	few	TRBJ2-7	TRBV20-1	TGCAGTGCTGACCCCCCGACAGACTACGAGCAGTACTTC	CSADPPTDYEQYF
TRBD2	-	TRBJ2-7	TRBV6-1	TGTGCCAGCAGTCCGGGGCCAGGGCTAGCGGGAGAAGACGAGCAGTACTTC	CASSPGPGLAGEDEQYF
-	-	TRBJ2-3	TRBV7-9	TGTGCCAGCACCCTTGGGAAAAGCGGGTTCACAGATACGCAGTATTTT	CASTLGKSGFTDTQYF
-	-	TRBJ2-1	TRBV4-3	TGCGCCAGCAGCCAAGATTGGGCCTACAATGAGCAGTTCTTC	CASSQDWAYNEQFF
-	-	TRBJ2-1	TRBV19	TGTGCCAGTAGTATTTCCCGCGTCAAAGGCAATGAGCAGTTCTTC	CASSISRVKGNEQFF
TRBD2	-	TRBJ2-7	TRBV12-3/TRBV12-4	TGTGCCAGCAGTTTCCGGCGGGAGGGCTACGAGCAGTACTTC	CASSFRREGYEQYF
TRBD2	few	TRBJ2-1	TRBV7-9	TGTGCCAGCAGCTCAGCGGGGGATTTGCACCAATCGCAGTTCTTC	CASSSAGDLHQSQFF
-	once	TRBJ2-5	TRBV7-9	TGTGCCAGCAGCCCCCTTACAGTGCAAGAGACCCAGTACTTC	CASSPLTVQETQYF
-	many	TRBJ1-2	TRBV7-8	TGTGCCAGCAGCCCCTTCCTCAACTTTAACTATGGCTACACCTTC	CASSPFLNFNYGYTF
TRBD2	once	TRBJ2-7	TRBV12-5	TGTGCTAGTGGTTCCTCTGCGGGAGTATACGAGCAGTACTTC	CASGSSAGVYEQYF
-	-	TRBJ2-1	TRBV20-1	TGCAGTGCTAGAGCCAAGAGAACCCGGGACTACAATGAGCAGTTCTTC	CSARAKRTRDYNEQFF
-	-	TRBJ2-3	TRBV27	TGTGCCAGCGGGGCCATAGATACGCAGTATTTT	CASGAIDTQYF
-	-	TRBJ1-1	TRBV2	TGTGCCAGCAGGAGGGCCCGACAGGTCGGGTTTATCGCTGAAGCTTTCTTT	CASRRARQVGFIAEAFF
-	few	TRBJ2-5	TRBV15	TGTGCCACCAGCAGAGTTCCTGGGGAGACCCAGTACTTC	CATSRVPGETQYF
TRBD2	-	TRBJ2-1	TRBV7-9	TGTGCCAGCAGCTTAGATAGCGGGAAAAATGAGCAGTTCTTC	CASSLDSGKNEQFF
-	few	TRBJ2-1	TRBV9	TGTGCCAGCAGCGAGCAGGGGCTCTACAATGAGCAGTTCTTC	CASSEQGLYNEQFF
TRBD2	-	TRBJ2-3	TRBV27	TGTGCCAGTAGCGGGCTCGACACAGATACGCAGTATTTT	CASSGLDTDTQYF
TRBD2	few	TRBJ2-1	TRBV7-3	TGTGCCAGCAGCCCTGGACTAGCGGGATACAATGAGCAGTTCTTC	CASSPGLAGYNEQFF
-	few	TRBJ2-2	TRBV6-2/TRBV6-3	TGTGCCAGCAGTTCGGTACAGGTGAACACCGGGGAGCTGTTTTTT	CASSSVQVNTGELFF
-	-	TRBJ2-7	TRBV7-9	TGTGCCAGCACCGGGGACGGGCTATGGGAGCAGTACTTC	CASTGDGLWEQYF
-	-	TRBJ2-2	TRBV7-9	TGTGCCAGCAGGACTCCGAACACCGGGGAGCTGTTTTTT	CASRTPNTGELFF
-	-	TRBJ2-4	TRBV6-2/TRBV6-3	TGTGCCAGCACCAACTTAGCCAAAAACATTCAGTACTTC	CASTNLAKNIQYF
TRBD2	-	TRBJ2-1	TRBV4-1	TGCGCCAGCAGCTTTGGGGCTAGCGGGAGATATGAGCAGTTCTTC	CASSFGASGRYEQFF
-	few	TRBJ1-6	TRBV5-1	TGCGCCAGCAGCTTGTCCAGATCTGCCCGGCCCCTCCACTTT	CASSLSRSARPLHF
TRBD2	-	TRBJ2-7	TRBV7-8	TGTGCCAGCAGCTTAGTAGCGGGAGCCCTCTCCTACGAGCAGTACTTC	CASSLVAGALSYEQYF
-	-	TRBJ1-3	TRBV29-1	TGCAGCGTTGTGTCGCCAACTGGAAACACCATATGTTTT	CSVVSPTGNTICF
TRBD2	-	TRBJ2-2	TRBV12-3/TRBV12-4	TGTGCCAGCAGGCCGGGACTAGCGGGAAATACCGGGGAGCTGTTTTTT	CASRPGLAGNTGELFF
-	few	TRBJ2-7	TRBV7-9	TGTGCCAGCAGCTTAGCTAACGAATACGAGCAGTACTTC	CASSLANEYEQYF
-	few	TRBJ2-2	TRBV27	TGTGCCAGCACCACGAACACCGGGGAGCTGTTTTTT	CASTTNTGELFF
-	few	TRBJ1-5	TRBV28	TGTGCCAGCAGTTTCATCAGGGACCAAGATCAGCCCCAGCATTTT	CASSFIRDQDQPQHF
-	few	TRBJ2-5	TRBV29-1	TGCAGCTCGCCCCCAGAGACCCAGTACTTC	CSSPPETQYF
-	-	TRBJ2-7	TRBV29-1	TGCAGCGTTGTTAAATGGAACCACGAGCAGTACTTC	CSVVKWNHEQYF
-	-	TRBJ2-7	TRBV6-2/TRBV6-3	TGTGCCAGCAGTTACGGGAACGACAGGTACTACGAGCAGTACTTC	CASSYGNDRYYEQYF
-	few	TRBJ2-7	TRBV5-4	TGTGCCAGCAGCCCGGAGCCCCGCGGCACCTACGAGCAGTACTTC	CASSPEPRGTYEQYF
-	-	TRBJ2-3	TRBV5-5	TGTGCCAGCAGCAACTATCCCCCCGCCCGAAACCCCACAGATACGCAGTATTTT	CASSNYPPARNPTDTQYF
-	many	TRBJ2-5	TRBV12-3/TRBV12-4	TGTGCCAGCAGTTTAGCGCGTACTAGAGGAAAAGAGACCCAGTACTTC	CASSLARTRGKETQYF
-	-	TRBJ2-3	TRBV2	TGTGCCAGTGGCCCGCTGGGTCCGGCAGATACGCAGTATTTT	CASGPLGPADTQYF
-	few	TRBJ2-7	TRBV20-1	TGCAGTGCTAGAGATGGCGGCCCCTACGAGCAGTACTTC	CSARDGGPYEQYF
-	few	TRBJ2-6	TRBV19	TGTGCAACACTGCCTGAGGGGGCCAACGTCCTGACTTTC	CATLPEGANVLTF
-	few	TRBJ1-1	TRBV27	TGTGCCAGCACCTTCCGAGGAGGTGGGACTGAAGCTTTCTTT	CASTFRGGGTEAFF
-	few	TRBJ2-2	TRBV7-9	TGTGCCAGCAGCTACGGCACCATTAGAATACGCGGGGAGCTGTTTTTT	CASSYGTIRIRGELFF
-	-	TRBJ2-7	TRBV9	TGTGCCAGCAGCGTAGAAGGGAGTGACTACGAGCAGTACTTC	CASSVEGSDYEQYF
TRBD2	-	TRBJ2-2	TRBV9	TGTGCCAGCAGCGCACCCCTGACTAGGGAGGGTACCGGGGAGCTGTTTTTT	CASSAPLTREGTGELFF